This is a list of T cell receptor beta chains from one sample in a study of post-analysis software for immune sequencing data. TCRdb reprocessed the PCR reads via MiXCR and lists one record per CDR3 protein. The sample includes 500,000 to 600,000 distinct CDR3 sequences, about 40% seen only once; the top ten take 1.5% to 2%. Material: blood. The receptors stem from a girl aged 10 to 17 with multiple sclerosis. CDR3s include the opening cysteine and the closing phenylalanine or tryptophan. D genes are given only for firm matches. A row's size may be missing; if present it is once, few, many or a size class.

J gene: TRBJ2-7
D gene: TRBD1
clone size: NA
V gene: TRBV20-1
CDR3 protein: CSATGGGEQYF
CDR3 DNA: TGCAGTGCTACAGGGGGCGGCGAGCAGTACTTC

J gene: TRBJ2-3
D gene: NA
clone size: NA
V gene: TRBV5-1
CDR3 protein: CASIPPGTDTQYF
CDR3 DNA: TGCGCCAGCATCCCCCCGGGGACAGATACGCAGTATTTT

J gene: TRBJ2-3
D gene: TRBD1
clone size: NA
V gene: TRBV6-1
CDR3 protein: CASSGLTGGDTQYF
CDR3 DNA: TGTGCCAGCAGTGGCCTAACAGGGGGAGATACGCAGTATTTT

J gene: TRBJ2-1
D gene: NA
clone size: few
V gene: TRBV15
CDR3 protein: CATSRAMGGNEQFF
CDR3 DNA: TGTGCCACCAGCAGAGCTATGGGAGGCAATGAGCAGTTCTTC

J gene: TRBJ1-2
D gene: NA
clone size: NA
V gene: TRBV24-1
CDR3 protein: CATQGTDSEGYTF
CDR3 DNA: TGTGCCACTCAGGGAACAGATAGTGAAGGCTACACCTTC

J gene: TRBJ2-5
D gene: TRBD1
clone size: NA
V gene: TRBV5-1
CDR3 protein: CASSFQGAIETQYF
CDR3 DNA: TGCGCCAGCAGCTTCCAGGGGGCAATCGAGACCCAGTACTTC

J gene: TRBJ2-5
D gene: TRBD1
clone size: NA
V gene: TRBV29-1
CDR3 protein: CSASTGGGLETQYF
CDR3 DNA: TGCAGCGCTTCGACAGGGGGCGGGTTAGAGACCCAGTACTTC

J gene: TRBJ2-4
D gene: TRBD1
clone size: NA
V gene: TRBV2
CDR3 protein: CASSNRGSQQYF
CDR3 DNA: TGTGCCAGCAGCAACAGGGGGAGTCAACAGTACTTC

J gene: TRBJ2-7
D gene: NA
clone size: NA
V gene: TRBV12-3/TRBV12-4
CDR3 protein: CASSLYRISYEQYF
CDR3 DNA: TGTGCCAGCAGTTTATACAGGATCTCCTACGAGCAGTACTTC

J gene: TRBJ1-2
D gene: TRBD1
clone size: few
V gene: TRBV5-1
CDR3 protein: CASSWNPGTGDGYTF
CDR3 DNA: TGCGCCAGCAGCTGGAACCCCGGGACAGGGGACGGCTACACCTTC

J gene: TRBJ2-7
D gene: TRBD2
clone size: NA
V gene: TRBV5-5
CDR3 protein: CTSSSTSGGRYEQYF
CDR3 DNA: TGTACCAGCAGCTCCACTAGCGGGGGGCGTTACGAGCAGTACTTC

J gene: TRBJ2-1
D gene: NA
clone size: NA
V gene: TRBV5-1
CDR3 protein: CASSLILGSDQFF
CDR3 DNA: TGCGCCAGCAGCCTGATTTTGGGGTCTGATCAGTTCTTC

J gene: TRBJ2-3
D gene: NA
clone size: NA
V gene: TRBV6-6
CDR3 protein: CASSYFQVTDTQYF
CDR3 DNA: TGTGCCAGCAGTTACTTTCAGGTCACAGATACGCAGTATTTT

J gene: TRBJ2-4
D gene: NA
clone size: NA
V gene: TRBV29-1
CDR3 protein: CSVEFGGKNIQYF
CDR3 DNA: TGCAGCGTTGAATTCGGAGGGAAAAACATTCAGTACTTC

J gene: TRBJ1-5
D gene: NA
clone size: few
V gene: TRBV4-2
CDR3 protein: CASSQEGRVGNQPQHF
CDR3 DNA: TGTGCCAGCAGCCAAGAGGGCAGGGTTGGCAATCAGCCCCAGCATTTT

J gene: TRBJ2-2
D gene: TRBD2
clone size: NA
V gene: TRBV10-2
CDR3 protein: CASGFSGGADGELFF
CDR3 DNA: TGCGCCAGTGGATTCAGCGGGGGGGCCGACGGGGAGCTGTTTTTT

J gene: TRBJ2-7
D gene: TRBD1
clone size: NA
V gene: TRBV10-3
CDR3 protein: CAITAGQGRDEQYF
CDR3 DNA: TGTGCCATCACCGCCGGACAGGGCCGAGACGAGCAGTACTTC

J gene: TRBJ2-1
D gene: TRBD2
clone size: NA
V gene: TRBV20-1
CDR3 protein: CSARASLAGLSYNEQFF
CDR3 DNA: TGCAGTGCTAGAGCCAGCCTAGCGGGTCTCTCCTACAATGAGCAGTTCTTC

J gene: TRBJ1-5
D gene: TRBD1
clone size: NA
V gene: TRBV7-2
CDR3 protein: CASSPSGGGQPQHF
CDR3 DNA: TGTGCCAGCAGCCCTTCAGGGGGCGGTCAGCCCCAGCATTTT

J gene: TRBJ2-5
D gene: NA
clone size: NA
V gene: TRBV29-1
CDR3 protein: CSVVAGGETQYF
CDR3 DNA: TGCAGCGTTGTGGCAGGGGGGGAGACCCAGTACTTC

J gene: TRBJ2-6
D gene: NA
clone size: NA
V gene: TRBV5-1
CDR3 protein: CASSFQWGSGANVLTF
CDR3 DNA: TGCGCCAGCAGCTTCCAGTGGGGTTCTGGGGCCAACGTCCTGACTTTC

J gene: TRBJ1-2
D gene: NA
clone size: few
V gene: TRBV6-5
CDR3 protein: CASSYSTWQGTDGYTF
CDR3 DNA: TGTGCCAGCAGTTACTCGACCTGGCAGGGTACGGACGGCTACACCTTC

J gene: TRBJ2-4
D gene: TRBD1
clone size: few
V gene: TRBV24-1
CDR3 protein: CATSGTGGTGKNIQYF
CDR3 DNA: TGTGCCACCAGTGGGACCGGGGGGACAGGGAAAAACATTCAGTACTTC

J gene: TRBJ2-7
D gene: NA
clone size: few
V gene: TRBV7-9
CDR3 protein: CASSLDPSYEQYF
CDR3 DNA: TGTGCCAGCAGTTTGGATCCCTCCTACGAGCAGTACTTC

J gene: TRBJ2-3
D gene: NA
clone size: few
V gene: TRBV10-3
CDR3 protein: CAISESRGTNTDTQYF
CDR3 DNA: TGTGCCATCAGTGAGTCGAGGGGGACCAACACAGATACGCAGTATTTT

J gene: TRBJ2-1
D gene: TRBD2
clone size: NA
V gene: TRBV12-3/TRBV12-4
CDR3 protein: CASRPGTSGVYEQFF
CDR3 DNA: TGTGCCAGCAGGCCCGGGACTAGCGGGGTCTATGAGCAGTTCTTC

J gene: TRBJ1-2
D gene: NA
clone size: NA
V gene: TRBV7-9
CDR3 protein: CASSLALVWNYGYTF
CDR3 DNA: TGTGCCAGCAGCTTAGCGCTAGTCTGGAACTATGGCTACACCTTC

J gene: TRBJ2-7
D gene: NA
clone size: few
V gene: TRBV12-3/TRBV12-4
CDR3 protein: CASSFEGFGYEQYF
CDR3 DNA: TGTGCCAGCAGTTTCGAGGGTTTCGGGTACGAGCAGTACTTC

J gene: TRBJ1-1
D gene: NA
clone size: once
V gene: TRBV4-1
CDR3 protein: CASRNTPGDGTEAFF
CDR3 DNA: TGCGCCAGCAGAAACACCCCAGGGGACGGCACTGAAGCTTTCTTT

J gene: TRBJ1-5
D gene: TRBD1
clone size: NA
V gene: TRBV12-3/TRBV12-4
CDR3 protein: CASRSGQGRGQPQHF
CDR3 DNA: TGTGCCAGCAGGTCGGGACAGGGGAGAGGGCAGCCCCAGCATTTT

J gene: TRBJ2-3
D gene: NA
clone size: NA
V gene: TRBV25-1
CDR3 protein: CASSAASTDTQYF
CDR3 DNA: TGTGCCAGCAGTGCGGCTAGCACAGATACGCAGTATTTT

J gene: TRBJ2-3
D gene: NA
clone size: few
V gene: TRBV9
CDR3 protein: CASSSHRTPHEDTQYF
CDR3 DNA: TGTGCCAGCAGCTCCCACCGGACTCCCCACGAGGATACGCAGTATTTT

J gene: TRBJ2-3
D gene: NA
clone size: few
V gene: TRBV20-1
CDR3 protein: CSASETSTDTQYF
CDR3 DNA: TGCAGTGCTTCGGAGACTAGCACAGATACGCAGTATTTT

J gene: TRBJ1-5
D gene: NA
clone size: NA
V gene: TRBV12-3/TRBV12-4
CDR3 protein: CASSNQRQPQHF
CDR3 DNA: TGTGCCAGCAGCAACCAGAGACAGCCCCAGCATTTT

J gene: TRBJ2-5
D gene: NA
clone size: NA
V gene: TRBV29-1
CDR3 protein: CSVGSSETQYF
CDR3 DNA: TGCAGCGTTGGGAGTAGCGAGACCCAGTACTTC

J gene: TRBJ2-7
D gene: TRBD1
clone size: NA
V gene: TRBV14
CDR3 protein: CASSPSGGKQYF
CDR3 DNA: TGTGCCAGCAGCCCCTCAGGGGGTAAGCAGTACTTC

J gene: TRBJ2-6
D gene: NA
clone size: NA
V gene: TRBV12-3/TRBV12-4
CDR3 protein: CASSFVAGASSGANVLTF
CDR3 DNA: TGTGCCAGCAGTTTTGTAGCAGGGGCAAGCTCTGGGGCCAACGTCCTGACTTTC

J gene: TRBJ1-1
D gene: NA
clone size: NA
V gene: TRBV29-1
CDR3 protein: CSVADLSLNTEAFF
CDR3 DNA: TGCAGCGTCGCCGACCTCTCCCTGAACACTGAAGCTTTCTTT

J gene: TRBJ1-2
D gene: NA
clone size: NA
V gene: TRBV24-1
CDR3 protein: CATSDPSPRENYGYTF
CDR3 DNA: TGTGCCACCAGTGATCCTTCCCCTCGGGAAAACTATGGCTACACCTTC

J gene: TRBJ2-7
D gene: TRBD1
clone size: NA
V gene: TRBV12-3/TRBV12-4
CDR3 protein: CANRRTGALYEQYF
CDR3 DNA: TGTGCCAACCGAAGGACAGGGGCCCTTTACGAGCAGTACTTC

J gene: TRBJ1-2
D gene: NA
clone size: NA
V gene: TRBV9
CDR3 protein: CASSSHRFNYGYTF
CDR3 DNA: TGTGCCAGCAGCTCCCACAGATTTAACTATGGCTACACCTTC